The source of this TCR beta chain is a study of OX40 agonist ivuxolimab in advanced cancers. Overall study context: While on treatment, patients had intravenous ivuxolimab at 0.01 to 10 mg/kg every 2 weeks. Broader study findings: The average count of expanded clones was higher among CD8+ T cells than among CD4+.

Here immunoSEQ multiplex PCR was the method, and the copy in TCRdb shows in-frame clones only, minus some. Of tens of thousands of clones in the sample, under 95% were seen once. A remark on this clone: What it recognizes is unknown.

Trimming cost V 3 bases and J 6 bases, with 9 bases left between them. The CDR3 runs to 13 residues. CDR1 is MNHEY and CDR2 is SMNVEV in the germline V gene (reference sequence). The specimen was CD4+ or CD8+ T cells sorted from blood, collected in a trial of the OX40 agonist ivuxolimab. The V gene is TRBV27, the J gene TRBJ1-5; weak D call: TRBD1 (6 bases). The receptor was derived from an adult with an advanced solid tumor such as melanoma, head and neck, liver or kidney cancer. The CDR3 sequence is CASSFRGSQPQHF. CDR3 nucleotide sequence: TGTGCCAGCAGTTTCAGGGGATCTCAGCCCCAGCATTTT.